Presented here are 27 T cell receptor beta chains from one specimen sequenced in a study of blood T cell repertoires in COVID-19. Clones were read by immunoSEQ multiplex PCR, and TCRdb kept only the in-frame ones, dropping some. Of about 280,000 clones in the sample, 75% to 90% were seen once. Sequencing input: peripheral blood. Source of these receptors: a woman in her 70s with COVID-19, enrolled during active disease.

The V gene is TRBV18, the J gene TRBJ1-6; TRBD1 aligns across 11 bases. The V and J ends lost 3 bases and 10 bases, in that order; junction bases with no gene match: 5. Germline CDR1 is KGHSH and CDR2 is LQKENI. There are 15 residues in the CDR3. The DNA of the CDR3 is TGTGCCAGCTCACCCGGACAGGGGGCAGGGTCACCCCTCCACTTT. This gives the protein CASSPGQGAGSPLHF.

The gene calls are TRBV6-1 and TRBJ1-2, with 9 bases that match TRBD1. V was pared by 1 base and J by 4 bases, with 4 bases of the junction left unmatched. This CDR3 has 15 amino acids. Germline V CDR1 and CDR2: MNHNS, SASEGT. The CDR3 reads CASSEVEGQGYGYTF. CDR3 DNA sequence: TGTGCCAGCAGTGAAGTAGAGGGACAGGGCTATGGCTACACCTTC.

The sample holds one count of this clone. The chain has TRBV29-1 and TRBJ2-3, with D possibly TRBD1 on 5 matching bases. Germline lookup yields CDR1 SQVTM and CDR2 ANQGSEA. The germline V and J ends were trimmed by 2 bases and 1 base, with 10 bases remaining between them. This CDR3 has 14 residues. The chain's CDR3 is CSVEPTDRTDTQYF. The CDR3 DNA sequence: TGCAGCGTTGAACCGACAGACCGCACAGATACGCAGTATTTT.

V usage is TRBV11-2 and J usage is TRBJ2-5; 9 nucleotides line up with TRBD2. Germline trimming cut 4 bases from V and 4 bases from J; bases unmatched to any gene: 7. The CDR3 sequence is 15 residues long. Germline V gene lookup returns CDR1 SGHAT and CDR2 FQNNGV. This CDR3 reads CASSSLAGGPETQYF. The CDR3 bases are TGTGCCAGCAGCTCCCTGGCGGGGGGGCCAGAGACCCAGTACTTC.

This clone has a handful of counts. The chain employs TRBV7-9 and TRBJ1-2; TRBD1 is a possible D gene (5 bases). Trimming removed 3 bases at V and 0 bases at J, with 8 bases between. Germline values: CDR1 SEHNR, CDR2 FQNEAQ (reference sequence). The CDR3 has 14 amino acids. CDR3 sequence (DNA): TGTGCCAGCAGCTTCAAGGGGCCTAACTATGGCTACACCTTC. It is translated as CASSFKGPNYGYTF.

This chain uses TRBV14 with TRBJ2-7; 7 bases are a match to TRBD1. Germline trimming cut 6 bases from V and 6 bases from J; bases unmatched to any gene: 11. CDR1 and CDR2 (germline): SGHDN, FVKESK. This CDR3 spans 14 amino acids. CDR3 amino acids: CASRPGTDGTEQYF. CDR3 DNA sequence: TGTGCCAGCAGGCCCGGGACAGATGGAACCGAGCAGTACTTC.

V and J are TRBV19 and TRBJ1-2; D perhaps matches TRBD1 (6 bases). Germline V lookup: CDR1 LNHDA, CDR2 SQIVND (reference sequence). V was shortened by 7 bases and J by 5 bases, with 14 bases between the two germline ends. The length of the CDR3 is 13 residues. The CDR3 DNA is TGTGCCAGTATCGGCCAGGGGTTTTATGGCTACACCTTC. Amino acids: CASIGQGFYGYTF.

The V and J genes are TRBV27 and TRBJ2-7; the match to TRBD1 covers 7 bases. Germline values: CDR1 MNHEY, CDR2 SMNVEV (reference sequence). The CDR3 loop spans 17 amino acids. Unmatched junction bases numbered 12, after V lost 3 bases and J lost 1 base. The CDR3 spells CASSFSPQGQPSYEQYF. In DNA form, the CDR3 reads TGTGCCAGCAGTTTCTCCCCGCAGGGACAGCCATCCTACGAGCAGTACTTC.

The chain uses TRBV3-1 (or the pseudogene TRBV3-2) and TRBJ1-4, with a tentative D call TRBD1 (5 bases). V gave up 3 bases and J gave up 7 bases, with 12 bases separating them. The CDR3 length is 14 residues. CDR1 LGHDT and CDR2 YNNKEL come from the germline V gene (reference sequence). The CDR3 region is CASSHRAGGEKLFF. In DNA form, the CDR3 reads TGTGCCAGCAGCCACCGGGCGGGGGGTGAAAAACTGTTTTTT.

This chain uses TRBV9 with TRBJ2-7; weak D call: TRBD2 (6 bases). Germline CDR1 reads SGDLS; CDR2 reads YYNGEE. The CDR3 has 15 amino acids. V lost 0 bases and J 2 bases, leaving 12 bases between the germline ends. CDR3 in amino acids: CASSVAEGPTYEQYF. CDR3 DNA sequence: TGTGCCAGCAGCGTAGCGGAGGGGCCTACCTACGAGCAGTACTTC.

The chain is built from TRBV28 and TRBJ2-7; D is ambiguous. Germline CDR1 reads MDHEN; CDR2 reads SYDVKM. The CDR3 consists of 15 residues. With 1 base removed from V and 3 bases from J, the gap between germline ends came to 13 bases. The CDR3 DNA sequence: TGTGCCAGCAGTTTATCTTCCGGAGCCCTCTACGAGCAGTACTTC. Translated, it gives CASSLSSGALYEQYF.

The rearrangement joins TRBV18 to TRBJ2-3, with 7 bases fitting TRBD1. V lost 3 bases and J lost 0; bases outside the gene matches: 6. Germline assignment: CDR1 KGHSH and CDR2 LQKENI. The CDR3 contains 16 residues. CDR3 coding DNA: TGTGCCAGCTCACCCCTTGGACAGGCGAGCACAGATACGCAGTATTTT. Its protein product is CASSPLGQASTDTQYF. Full variable domain (outside the CDR3, taken from reference TRBV18 and TRBJ2-3): NAGVMQNPRHLVRRRGQEARLRCSPMKGHSHVYWYRQLPEEGLKFMVYLQKENIIDESGMPKERFSAEFPKEGPSILRIQQVVRGDSAAYFCASSPLGQASTDTQYFGPGTRLTVL.

V usage is TRBV2 and J usage is TRBJ2-7; weak D call: TRBD2 (6 bases). V lost 5 bases and J lost 2, with 13 bases in between. In germline, CDR1 is SNHLY, CDR2 FYNNEI. CDR3 length equals 14 residues. The CDR3 nucleotides read TGTGCCAGCAGTACGGGACTTGCAACCTACGAGCAGTACTTC. Translating gives CASSTGLATYEQYF.

The chain links TRBV23-1 to TRBJ1-5; D perhaps matches TRBD1 (5 bases). TRBV23-1 counts as an open reading frame of uncertain function. The CDR3 is 15 residues long. V lost 0 bases and J lost 5, with 11 bases in between. The CDR3 DNA follows: TGCGCCAGCAGTCAATCGCGACAGCAACATCAGCCCCAGCATTTT. It specifies CASSQSRQQHQPQHF.

This clone was picked up one time. The chain carries TRBV5-6 and TRBJ1-1, with 8 bases matching TRBD1. This CDR3 has 15 residues. Per germline, CDR1 SGHDT and CDR2 YYEEEE. Germline trimming cut 4 bases from V and 4 bases from J; bases unmatched to any gene: 9. The CDR3 region has the DNA TGTGCCAGCAGCCGAGGGGCAGGGGGCATCACTGAAGCTTTCTTT. Translated: CASSRGAGGITEAFF.

The V gene is TRBV19, the J gene TRBJ1-2; 8 bases align to TRBD1. The CDR3 length is 15 residues. Germline CDR1 LNHDA, CDR2 SQIVND (reference sequence). V shed 10 bases, J shed 3 bases, and the junction held 13 bases outside the gene matches. The CDR3 loop reads CATRETGQGDYGYTF. As DNA, the CDR3 is TGTGCCACGCGAGAGACAGGACAGGGTGACTATGGCTACACCTTC.

As DNA, the CDR3 is TGTGCCAGCAGTGAAGACAGGGAGGGTTATGGCTACACCTTC. As protein: CASSEDREGYGYTF. The chain employs TRBV6-1 and TRBJ1-2, with TRBD1 as a possible D gene (6 bases). This CDR3 contains 14 residues. The germline CDR1 and CDR2 sequences are MNHNS and SASEGT. Trimming removed 1 base from V and 5 bases from J, with 11 bases in between.

CDR3 amino acids: CASDPAGDSPLHF. The CDR3 bases are TGTGCCAGTGATCCGGCAGGGGATTCACCCCTCCACTTT. The chain combines TRBV19 with TRBJ1-6, with D possibly matching TRBD1 (6 bases). The V gene lost 8 bases and the J gene lost 8 bases, with 13 bases spanning the gap. The V gene's germline CDR1 is LNHDA and CDR2 SQIVND (reference sequence). The CDR3 extends over 13 amino acids. Full variable domain (remainder filled in from reference TRBV19 and TRBJ1-6): DGGITQSPKYLFRKEGQNVTLSCEQNLNHDAMYWYRQDPGQGLRLIYYSQIVNDFQKGDIAEGYSVSREKKESFPLTVTSAQKNPTAFYLCASDPAGDSPLHFGNGTRLTVT.

This rearrangement joins TRBV28 to TRBJ1-1; 10 positions agree with TRBD1. The germline V gene encodes CDR1 MDHEN and CDR2 SYDVKM. This CDR3 is built from 12 residues. Germline trimming cut 3 bases from V and 10 bases from J; bases unmatched to any gene: 2. The CDR3 sequence: CASSLGQGRAFF. CDR3 in DNA: TGTGCCAGCAGTTTGGGACAGGGGAGAGCTTTCTTT.

In its sample, this clone was seen once. This specimen includes other DNA sequences encoding the same CDR3. The chain carries TRBV9 and TRBJ2-3; possible D gene TRBD1, 5 bases. Trimming pared 0 bases from V and 4 bases from J, leaving 9 bases between. CDR1 is SGDLS and CDR2 is YYNGEE in the germline V gene. CDR3 length equals 14 residues. The CDR3 here is CASSVAAGSDTQYF. CDR3 in DNA: TGTGCCAGCAGCGTAGCGGCAGGGTCAGATACGCAGTATTTT. The full variable domain, completed using reference TRBV9 and TRBJ2-3, is DSGVTQTPKHLITATGQRVTLRCSPRSGDLSVYWYQQSLDQGLQFLIQYYNGEERAKGNILERFSAQQFPDLHSELNLSSLELGDSALYFCASSVAAGSDTQYFGPGTRLTVL.

J is TRBJ1-4 and V is TRBV19; the match to TRBD1 covers 8 bases. With V trimmed by 4 bases and J by 5 bases, 6 bases remained unmatched. The CDR3 totals 15 residues. Germline CDR1 and CDR2: LNHDA and SQIVND (reference sequence). The CDR3: CASSTDREENEKLFF. In DNA, the CDR3 is TGTGCCAGTAGTACGGACAGGGAGGAGAATGAAAAACTGTTTTTT.

Points on this clone: The sample carries other DNA sequences with the same CDR3. V is TRBV3-1 (or the pseudogene TRBV3-2) and J is TRBJ2-3, with D hard to call. In germline, CDR1 is LGHDT, CDR2 YNNKEL (reference sequence). This CDR3 is 13 amino acids long. The ends were cut back, 4 bases at V and 0 bases at J, with 5 bases in the middle. CDR3 sequence (DNA): TGTGCCAGCAGCCCTTTAAGCACAGATACGCAGTATTTT. Translated: CASSPLSTDTQYF.

The rearrangement joins TRBV10-1 to TRBJ2-5, with no clear D. V was shortened by 2 bases and J by 7 bases, with 11 bases between the two germline ends. The germline V gene encodes CDR1 WNHNN and CDR2 SYGVQD (reference sequence). CDR3 length: 13 amino acids. The CDR3 reads CASSERPGWTQYF. CDR3 sequence (DNA): TGCGCCAGCAGTGAGCGACCCGGGTGGACCCAGTACTTC.

The chain has TRBV24-1 and TRBJ2-7, with a weak D call TRBD2 (6 bases). Germline values: CDR1 KGHDR, CDR2 SFDVKD. The CDR3 length is 16 residues. V was clipped by 10 bases and J by 0 bases, with 21 bases between them. DNA of the CDR3: TGTGCCACTCTGGGGGGAACAGTCCCAATCTCCTACGAGCAGTACTTC. Its protein product is CATLGGTVPISYEQYF.

This clone was seen just once. The gene calls are TRBV7-9 and TRBJ1-1, with 8 positions matching TRBD1. The V gene's germline CDR1 is SEHNR and CDR2 FQNEAQ (reference sequence). V shed 6 bases and J 4 bases; nucleotides not matched to a gene: 7. This CDR3 has 14 residues. The CDR3 nucleotides are TGTGCCAGCAGGCCATCAGACAGGGGCACTGAAGCTTTCTTT. Translating it yields CASRPSDRGTEAFF. Supplemented by reference TRBV7-9 and TRBJ1-1, the full variable domain reads DTGVSQNPRHKITKRGQNVTFRCDPISEHNRLYWYRQTLGQGPEFLTYFQNEAQLEKSRLLSDRFSAERPKGSFSTLEIQRTEQGDSAMYLCASRPSDRGTEAFFGQGTRLTVV.

The chain recombines TRBV2 with TRBJ1-2; D possibly corresponds to TRBD1 (5 bases). Germline assignment: CDR1 SNHLY and CDR2 FYNNEI. This CDR3 is 13 amino acids long. V was cut by 6 bases and J by 7 bases, with 15 bases left in between. The CDR3 loop reads CASSRVGSTGYTF. CDR3 bases: TGTGCCAGCAGCAGGGTTGGTTCTACTGGCTACACCTTC.

The chain has TRBV24-1 and TRBJ1-3, with 8 bases fitting TRBD1. The CDR3 is made up of 17 amino acids. With V trimmed by 4 bases and J by 0 bases, 7 bases remained unmatched. Per the germline V gene, CDR1 is KGHDR and CDR2 is SFDVKD. This chain's CDR3 is CATSDSGTGASGNTIYF. The CDR3 nucleotides are TGTGCCACCAGTGACTCCGGGACAGGCGCCTCTGGAAACACCATATATTTT.